The entry below describes one TCR beta chain. The antigen is unknown. The CDR3 extends over 12 amino acids. From germline, CDR1 is SEHNR and CDR2 FQNEAQ (reference sequence). The V and J ends lost 3 bases and 6 bases respectively, with 6 bases between them. General study points: In terms of TCR gene usage, tumor memory CD4+ T cells clustered together with blood and lymph node memory CD4+ cells, as well as with lymph node naive CD4+ cells.

After constant-region reverse-primer amplification, full-length variable regions underwent semi-nested PCR with Nested Universal Primer A. In TCRdb, the 5' RACE reads were re-called with MiXCR into one record per CDR3 protein. The profile shows approximately 60,000 distinct CDR3 sequences, more than 25% of them singletons. This chain connects TRBV7-9 to TRBJ1-5, with a weak D call TRBD1 (5 bases). The sequenced sample was tumor-infiltrating memory CD4+ T cells sorted from the breast tumor. The subset here: memory CD4+ T cells, CD4+CD45RO+CD25-. This TCR derives from a female donor with breast cancer. CDR3 DNA: TGTGCCAGCAGCTTTCAGGGTCAGCCCCAGCATTTT. Its protein product is CASSFQGQPQHF.